Sequencing of this T cell receptor (beta chain) was carried out in a study of shared clonotypes between healthy human individuals. The study's findings and limits: Only blood samples were collected, and tissue repertoires likely differ.

V lost 6 bases to trimming and J lost 4 bases, with 13 bases between them. Germline CDR1 MDHEN, CDR2 SYDVKM. CDR3 length: 14 amino acids. Concerning this clone itself: Its matching antigen is unknown.

Genomic DNA of every subset was divided equally among multiple immunoSEQ plates. Measured with immunoSEQ multiplex PCR; TCRdb has only the in-frame clones, and not every one. The repertoire holds about 490,000 clones, with 60% to 85% as singletons. The sample was PBMCs. V is TRBV28 and J is TRBJ2-1, with D maybe TRBD2 (6 bases). The source of this sequence is a woman in her forties in good health. Some clones in this sample may be carry-over from other donors' samples. The CDR3 DNA is TGTGCCAGCAGCCACCGGGCGGGGTACAATGAGCAGTTCTTC. Its protein product is CASSHRAGYNEQFF.